A selection of T cell receptor beta chains follows, all from one sample in a study of early T cells in non-severe SARS-CoV-2 infection. Each CDR3 protein gets one entry after TCRdb re-called the 5' RACE reads with MiXCR. The data hold approximately 35,000 distinct CDR3 sequences, with about 6% observed a single time. Sequencing input: whole blood. The source of these receptors is an adult who was a healthcare worker with PCR-confirmed SARS-CoV-2 infection or an uninfected control (not recorded which). The CDR3 runs from the conserved cysteine through the conserved F or W. The D gene is left open where the match is weak. Size values are once, few and many counts, or a class for expanded clones, and some rows have none.

J: TRBJ2-1; V: TRBV29-1; size: many; length: 13; D: -; CDR3: CSVESGVYNEQFF; DNA: TGCAGCGTTGAATCAGGTGTTTACAATGAGCAGTTCTTC
J: TRBJ2-5; V: TRBV6-2/TRBV6-3; size: many; length: 12; D: -; CDR3: CASSPVEETQYF; DNA: TGTGCCAGCAGCCCCGTAGAAGAGACCCAGTACTTC
J: TRBJ1-2; V: TRBV12-5; size: many; length: 11; D: -; CDR3: CASGSRTIYTF; DNA: TGTGCTAGTGGTTCTCGGACGATCTACACCTTC
J: TRBJ2-5; V: TRBV2; size: -; length: 14; D: TRBD2; CDR3: CVSSGGLGQETQYF; DNA: TGTGTCAGCAGTGGGGGACTAGGCCAAGAGACCCAGTACTTC
J: TRBJ2-5; V: TRBV29-1; size: many; length: 14; D: -; CDR3: CSVLTGRVQETQYF; DNA: TGCAGCGTACTGACAGGGAGGGTCCAAGAGACCCAGTACTTC
J: TRBJ1-4; V: TRBV2; size: few; length: 17; D: -; CDR3: CASSRPLSSATNEKLFF; DNA: TGTGCCAGCAGTCGTCCTTTGTCCAGTGCAACTAATGAAAAACTGTTTTTT
J: TRBJ2-3; V: TRBV11-3; size: many; length: 13; D: -; CDR3: CASSDGTTDTQYF; DNA: TGTGCCAGCAGCGACGGGACTACAGATACGCAGTATTTT
J: TRBJ2-7; V: TRBV6-6; size: many; length: 19; D: TRBD2; CDR3: CASTPMFLAGGRYYPEQYF; DNA: TGTGCCAGCACCCCGATGTTCCTAGCGGGGGGTCGCTATTACCCCGAGCAGTACTTC
J: TRBJ1-6; V: TRBV5-4; size: many; length: 12; D: TRBD1; CDR3: CASSLVTGTETF; DNA: TGTGCCAGCAGCTTGGTCACCGGGACAGAGACTTTT
J: TRBJ1-1; V: TRBV7-2; size: many; length: 16; D: -; CDR3: CASSPRKGKANTEAFF; DNA: TGTGCCAGCAGCCCCCGTAAGGGAAAGGCGAACACTGAAGCTTTCTTT
J: TRBJ1-2; V: TRBV5-5; size: -; length: 13; D: -; CDR3: CASRESGNYGYTF; DNA: TGTGCCAGCAGAGAGTCCGGGAACTATGGCTACACCTTC
J: TRBJ2-7; V: TRBV7-8; size: many; length: 15; D: -; CDR3: CASSLFQGSSYEQYF; DNA: TGTGCCAGCAGCTTATTTCAGGGGAGCTCCTACGAGCAGTACTTC
J: TRBJ1-1; V: TRBV6-2/TRBV6-3; size: many; length: 13; D: -; CDR3: CASSPTENTEAFF; DNA: TGTGCCAGCAGCCCGACAGAGAACACTGAAGCTTTCTTT
J: TRBJ2-3; V: TRBV7-9; size: many; length: 12; D: -; CDR3: CASSLETSAQYF; DNA: TGTGCCAGCAGCTTAGAAACCTCTGCGCAGTATTTT
J: TRBJ2-3; V: TRBV13; size: many; length: 14; D: TRBD2; CDR3: CASSFPGGGDTQYF; DNA: TGTGCCAGCAGCTTCCCGGGGGGGGGAGATACGCAGTATTTT
J: TRBJ2-1; V: TRBV5-5; size: few; length: 12; D: -; CDR3: CASSPPNREQFF; DNA: TGTGCCAGCAGCCCACCGAATCGGGAGCAGTTCTTC
J: TRBJ1-6; V: TRBV7-9; size: many; length: 17; D: TRBD1; CDR3: CASSFRQGSSYNSPLHF; DNA: TGTGCCAGCAGCTTTCGACAGGGGAGCTCCTATAATTCACCCCTCCACTTT
J: TRBJ2-5; V: TRBV7-9; size: many; length: 14; D: -; CDR3: CASSLAGGQETQYF; DNA: TGTGCCAGCAGCTTAGCTGGGGGTCAAGAGACCCAGTACTTC
J: TRBJ2-5; V: TRBV28; size: many; length: 15; D: TRBD1; CDR3: CASSLGQGARKTQYF; DNA: TGTGCCAGCAGTTTGGGACAGGGGGCTAGAAAGACCCAGTACTTC
J: TRBJ2-1; V: TRBV11-2; size: many; length: 16; D: -; CDR3: CASSLDSWAVYNEQFF; DNA: TGTGCCAGCAGCTTAGATTCTTGGGCAGTCTACAATGAGCAGTTCTTC
J: TRBJ2-2; V: TRBV10-3; size: few; length: 17; D: -; CDR3: CAISESDHLSAKRELFF; DNA: TGTGCCATCAGTGAGTCTGACCACCTATCCGCCAAAAGGGAGCTGTTTTTT
J: TRBJ2-7; V: TRBV5-1; size: many; length: 14; D: -; CDR3: CASSFIPAQSEQYF; DNA: TGCGCCAGCAGCTTTATCCCTGCACAGTCCGAGCAGTACTTC
J: TRBJ2-5; V: TRBV6-2/TRBV6-3; size: many; length: 14; D: -; CDR3: CASSYSGGRETQYF; DNA: TGTGCCAGCAGTTACTCTGGGGGTCGAGAGACCCAGTACTTC
J: TRBJ2-3; V: TRBV7-9; size: many; length: 15; D: TRBD2; CDR3: CASSSTSGGTDTQYF; DNA: TGTGCCAGCAGTTCGACTAGCGGGGGCACAGATACGCAGTATTTT
J: TRBJ1-5; V: TRBV19; size: many; length: 14; D: -; CDR3: CASIKAHPYQPQHF; DNA: TGTGCCAGTATCAAGGCCCATCCGTATCAGCCCCAGCATTTT
J: TRBJ1-2; V: TRBV29-1; size: many; length: 13; D: -; CDR3: CSVEAPNYPGYTF; DNA: TGCAGCGTTGAAGCCCCAAACTACCCAGGCTACACCTTC
J: TRBJ2-5; V: TRBV29-1; size: many; length: 12; D: TRBD2; CDR3: CSVQAGEETQYF; DNA: TGCAGCGTACAAGCGGGAGAAGAGACCCAGTACTTC
J: TRBJ1-1; V: TRBV9; size: many; length: 11; D: -; CDR3: CASSYTAEAFF; DNA: TGTGCCAGCAGCTACACAGCCGAAGCTTTCTTT
J: TRBJ1-6; V: TRBV5-4; size: many; length: 14; D: -; CDR3: CASSLGQGNSPLHF; DNA: TGTGCCAGCAGTTTGGGGCAGGGGAATTCACCCCTCCACTTT
J: TRBJ1-1; V: TRBV18; size: many; length: 13; D: -; CDR3: CASSPNGGTEAFF; DNA: TGTGCCAGCTCACCAAACGGCGGGACTGAAGCTTTCTTT
J: TRBJ2-1; V: TRBV15; size: many; length: 16; D: -; CDR3: CATSSAGTQMGNEQFF; DNA: TGTGCCACCAGCAGCGCCGGGACCCAGATGGGGAATGAGCAGTTCTTC
J: TRBJ1-3; V: TRBV6-1; size: few; length: 16; D: -; CDR3: CASSERKGISGNTIYF; DNA: TGTGCCAGCAGTGAAAGGAAGGGGATCTCTGGAAACACCATATATTTT
J: TRBJ2-7; V: TRBV7-8; size: medium-sized; length: 15; D: -; CDR3: CASRPRQGISYEQYF; DNA: TGTGCCAGCAGACCCCGCCAGGGGATTTCCTACGAGCAGTACTTC
J: TRBJ1-2; V: TRBV7-2; size: many; length: 14; D: TRBD1; CDR3: CASSHRDRDHGYTF; DNA: TGTGCCAGCAGCCACCGGGACAGGGATCATGGCTACACCTTC
J: TRBJ1-1; V: TRBV7-9; size: many; length: 15; D: -; CDR3: CASSLMRGMNTEAFF; DNA: TGTGCCAGCAGCTTAATGAGGGGCATGAACACTGAAGCTTTCTTT
J: TRBJ1-1; V: TRBV7-3; size: many; length: 15; D: -; CDR3: CASSDNPGMNTEAFF; DNA: TGTGCCAGCAGCGATAATCCGGGTATGAACACTGAAGCTTTCTTT
J: TRBJ1-6; V: TRBV7-8; size: many; length: 13; D: -; CDR3: CASKGGANSPLHF; DNA: TGTGCCAGCAAAGGGGGGGCGAATTCACCCCTCCACTTT